Detailed here is one T cell receptor (beta chain). Sequencing templates came from extracted RNA that was reverse transcribed into cDNA. Here immunoSEQ multiplex PCR was the method, and the copy in TCRdb shows in-frame clones only, minus some. The sample has under 250,000 clones, 57% seen once. V was clipped by 5 bases and J by 0 bases, with 8 bases between them. CDR1 and CDR2 from the germline V gene are SGHAT and FQDESV (reference sequence). The CDR3 is 15 residues long. The data were taken from a study of CD8+ T cells in alopecia areata. Sample: CD4+ T cells sorted from blood, taken at week 0. The receptor was derived from a human donor with alopecia areata. The genes are TRBV11-1 and TRBJ2-6; no clear D gene. CDR3: CASSPRFSGANVLTF. CDR3 coding DNA: TGTGCCAGCAGCCCGCGGTTCTCTGGGGCCAACGTCCTGACTTTC.